This TCR beta chain was captured by sequencing in a study of T cells after posttransplantation cyclophosphamide. This table comes from immunoSEQ multiplex PCR, and its TCRdb copy is limited to in-frame clones, with some not included. The sample has more than 10,000 clones, roughly four fifths seen once; the top ten hold around 0.87%. This clone was found once. Germline V lookup: CDR1 SQVTM, CDR2 ANQGSEA. V shed 4 bases, J shed 0 bases, and the junction held 5 bases outside the gene matches. This CDR3 is 15 amino acids long. Material for sequencing was memory CD4+ T cells sorted from PBMCs. The TCR comes from a man aged 50-59 years in good health, CMV-negative, and a related stem cell transplant donor. The gene calls are TRBV29-1 and TRBJ2-4; TRBD1 agrees at 8 bases. The CDR3 here is CSVAGQGLAKNIQYF. CDR3 bases: TGCAGCGTTGCTGGACAGGGACTAGCCAAAAACATTCAGTACTTC.